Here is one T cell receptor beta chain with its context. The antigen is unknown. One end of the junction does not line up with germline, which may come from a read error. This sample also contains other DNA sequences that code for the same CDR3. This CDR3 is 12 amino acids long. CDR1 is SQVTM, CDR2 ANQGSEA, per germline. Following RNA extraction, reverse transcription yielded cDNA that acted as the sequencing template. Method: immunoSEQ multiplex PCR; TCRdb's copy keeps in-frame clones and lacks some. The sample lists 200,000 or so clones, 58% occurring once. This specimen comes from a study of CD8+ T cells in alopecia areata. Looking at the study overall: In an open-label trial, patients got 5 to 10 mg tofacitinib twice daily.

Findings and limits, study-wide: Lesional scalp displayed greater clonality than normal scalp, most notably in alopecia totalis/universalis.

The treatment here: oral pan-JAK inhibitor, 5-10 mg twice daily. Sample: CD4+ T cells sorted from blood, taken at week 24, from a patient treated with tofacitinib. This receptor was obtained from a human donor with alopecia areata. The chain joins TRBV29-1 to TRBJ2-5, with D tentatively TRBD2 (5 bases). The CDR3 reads CSVEDPGETQYF. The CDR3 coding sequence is TGCAGTGTTGAAGATCCGGGGGAGACCCAGTACTTC.